A selection of T cell receptor beta chains follows, all from one sample in a study of human T cells and chemical hapten exposure. Each CDR3 protein is one row after TCRdb ran MiXCR on the RACE reads. The sample lists about 54,000 distinct CDR3 sequences; 7.5% to 10% were seen once. The sequences come from whole blood, collected in connection with sensitization to the hapten diphenylcyclopropenone (DPC). The receptors originated from a woman aged 45-65 years with alopecia areata. Some clones in this sample may be carry-over from other donors' samples. Both conserved end residues are part of each CDR3. Fields, in order: CDR3 protein, J gene, V gene.

CASSRPGLTQETQYF TRBJ2-5 TRBV28
CASAPLAGQGTDTQYF TRBJ2-3 TRBV11-2
CASSLRQGMGNQPQHF TRBJ1-5 TRBV18
CASSFSNSNQPQHF TRBJ1-5 TRBV7-9
CASSPLDSLNTGELFF TRBJ2-2 TRBV5-1
CASSLPLGFKTKFTSYNEQFF TRBJ2-1 TRBV5-1
CASSAAGANWDNSPLHF TRBJ1-6 TRBV28
CSVERADKIYGYTF TRBJ1-2 TRBV29-1
CASSPSGTYYEQYF TRBJ2-7 TRBV18
CAISVDRDYGYTF TRBJ1-2 TRBV10-3
CSVGLSSGNTIYF TRBJ1-3 TRBV29-1
CASSLDAGGEKLFF TRBJ1-4 TRBV7-2
CASRSSGSFEQFF TRBJ2-1 TRBV6-2/TRBV6-3
CASSLDYSTEAFF TRBJ1-1 TRBV11-2